These 3 T cell receptor beta chains were all obtained from the same sample, sequenced in a study of T cell repertoires in cytomegalovirus infection. TCRdb independently ran MiXCR on the reads; one entry per CDR3 protein. The repertoire has around 740,000 distinct CDR3 sequences, about a third of them found once; the top ten carry 2.5% to 3.5%. The sequenced sample consisted of PBMCs. Source of these receptors: a human donor in good health (CMV status not recorded). Some clones in this sample may be carry-over from other donors' samples.

This clonotype has more than one count but fewer than ten. V is TRBV6-2 or TRBV6-3 and J is TRBJ2-5, with 11 bases identical to TRBD2. The CDR3 loop spans 17 amino acids. The V gene's germline CDR1 is MNHEY and CDR2 SVGEGT. With 5 bases clipped from V and 0 bases from J, the junction kept 8 bases outside the gene matches. This CDR3 is CASSTGLAEVYQETQYF. DNA of the CDR3: TGTGCCAGCAGTACGGGACTAGCGGAGGTGTACCAAGAGACCCAGTACTTC.

Many counts were recorded for this clonotype. V and J are TRBV12-3 or TRBV12-4 and TRBJ1-1; possibly TRBD1 for D (5 bases). V gave up 10 bases and J gave up 5 bases, with 20 bases separating them. This CDR3 comprises 14 residues. The CDR3 here is CANTQRGARTEAFF. The CDR3 DNA reads TGTGCCAATACTCAGAGGGGCGCGAGGACTGAAGCTTTCTTT.

The rearrangement links TRBV12-3 or TRBV12-4 to TRBJ1-4, with a tentative D call TRBD1 (6 bases). The CDR3 runs 16 residues. With 5 bases removed from V and 6 bases from J, the gap between germline ends came to 19 bases. CDR3 sequence reads: CASSNPDRRRYEKLFF. In DNA, the CDR3 is TGTGCCAGCAGTAACCCCGACAGGCGCCGTTATGAAAAACTGTTTTTT.